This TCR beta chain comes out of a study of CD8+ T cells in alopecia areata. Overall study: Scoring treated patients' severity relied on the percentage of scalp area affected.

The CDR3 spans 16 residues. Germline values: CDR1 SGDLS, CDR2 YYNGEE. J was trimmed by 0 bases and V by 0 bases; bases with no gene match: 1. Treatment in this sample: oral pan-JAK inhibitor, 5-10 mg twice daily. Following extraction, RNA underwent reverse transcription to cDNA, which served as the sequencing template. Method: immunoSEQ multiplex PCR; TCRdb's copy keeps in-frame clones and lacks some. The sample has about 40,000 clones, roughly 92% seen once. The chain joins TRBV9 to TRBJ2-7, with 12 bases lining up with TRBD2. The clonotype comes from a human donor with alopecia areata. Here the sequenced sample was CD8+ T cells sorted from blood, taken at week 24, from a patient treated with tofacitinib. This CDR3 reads CASSVGGLAGSYEQYF. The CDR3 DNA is TGTGCCAGCAGCGTAGGGGGACTAGCGGGCTCCTACGAGCAGTACTTC.